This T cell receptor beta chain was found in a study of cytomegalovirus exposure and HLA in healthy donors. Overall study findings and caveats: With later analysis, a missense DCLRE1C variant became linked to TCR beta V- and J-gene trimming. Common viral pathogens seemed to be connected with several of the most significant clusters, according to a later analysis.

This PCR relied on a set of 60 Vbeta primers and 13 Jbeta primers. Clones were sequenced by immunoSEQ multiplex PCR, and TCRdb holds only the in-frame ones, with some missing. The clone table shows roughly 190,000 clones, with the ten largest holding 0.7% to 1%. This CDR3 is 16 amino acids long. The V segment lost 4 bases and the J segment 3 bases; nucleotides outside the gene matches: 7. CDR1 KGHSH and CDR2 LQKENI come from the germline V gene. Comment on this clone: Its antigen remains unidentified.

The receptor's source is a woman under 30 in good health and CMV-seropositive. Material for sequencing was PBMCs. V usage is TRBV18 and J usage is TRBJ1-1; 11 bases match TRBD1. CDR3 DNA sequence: TGTGCCAGCTCACAAAGGACAGGGGGCTTGGACACTGAAGCTTTCTTT. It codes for CASSQRTGGLDTEAFF.